This T cell receptor beta chain was identified during a study of blood T cell repertoires in COVID-19. Study background: Acute and convalescent COVID-19 samples came from the United States, Italy and Spain. Sources were T cells, B-cell-depleted T cells, or PBMCs; the material itself was cDNA or gDNA.

Clones were read by immunoSEQ multiplex PCR, and TCRdb kept only the in-frame ones, dropping some. The sample includes some 300,000 clones, 85% seen only once; the top ten take around 4.2%. The sequencing sample was made of peripheral blood. The receptor's source is a woman between 50 and 59 years old with active or convalescent COVID-19.

CDR3 bases: TGCGCCAGCAGCTTGTCGACAGGGGAGGGTGAGCAGTTCTTC. Protein sequence: CASSLSTGEGEQFF. The chain has TRBV5-1 and TRBJ2-1; a possible D gene is TRBD1 (8 bases). Per germline, CDR1 SGHRS and CDR2 YFSETQ. V dropped 1 base and J dropped 9 bases, with 14 bases sitting between them. CDR3 length: 14 residues.